The sequence of this TCR beta chain was determined in a study of blood T cell repertoires in COVID-19. Sequencing was performed with immunoSEQ multiplex PCR; in TCRdb, only in-frame clones are kept and a portion is missing. The table has roughly 290,000 clones, around nine tenths seen once. CDR3 size: 15 residues. V was shortened by 5 bases and J by 0 bases, with 11 bases between the two germline ends. Germline CDR1 SNHLY, CDR2 FYNNEI. This sequence originates from a woman aged 40 to 55 who had recovered from COVID-19. V is TRBV2 and J is TRBJ1-5; D unresolved. Material for sequencing was PBMCs or T cells enriched from blood (not recorded which). CDR3 nucleotide sequence: TGTGCCAGCAGTCCCGATCGACATAGCAATCAGCCCCAGCATTTT. Translation: CASSPDRHSNQPQHF.